The following is a T cell receptor beta chain sequence with its context. An end of the junction differs from the germline gene, which may be a read error. This record comes from a study of shared T cell receptors in the human thymus. Looked up from germline, CDR1 is MDHEN and CDR2 is SYDVKM. The CDR3 covers 18 residues. Profiled with immunoSEQ multiplex PCR; TCRdb holds only in-frame clones, not every one. The sample yields about 400,000 clones, over 90% seen once. This TCR was sampled from a human donor. This rearrangement joins TRBV28 to TRBJ2-3; D uncertain. Input material: thymocytes. The CDR3: CASSISDRPARRSGTQCF. The CDR3 DNA sequence: TGTGCCAGCAGCATATCCGATAGACCAGCCAGAAGGAGTGGTACGCAGTGTTTT. Variable domain in full (rest from reference TRBV28 and TRBJ2-3): DVKVTQSSRYLVKRTGEKVFLECVQDMDHENMFWYRQDPGLGLRLIYFSYDVKMKEKGDIPEGYSVSREKKERFSLILESASTNQTSMYLCASSISDRPARRSGTQCFGPGTRLTVL.